The rows below give T cell receptor beta chains drawn from one sample of a study of beta chain features in type 1 diabetes. The protocol was immunoSEQ multiplex PCR, while the TCRdb copy is restricted to in-frame clones and leaves out a portion. The sample lists approximately 15,000 clones, less than 50% seen once, with approximately 0.5% in the top ten. The sequencing sample was made of stem cell memory CD4+ T cells from blood. Receptors were obtained from a woman aged 40 to 50 in good health. Each CDR3 is given with its conserved first and last residue. A D gene is named only where the DNA matches it firmly. Size tells how often a clone was seen (once, few, many) or the class of an expanded clone, and some rows leave it out.

clone size	D gene	V gene	J gene	CDR3 DNA	CDR3 protein
few	TRBD1	TRBV7-2	TRBJ1-5	TGTGCCAGCAGCTTAAGACAGGGGTCCCATCAGCCCCAGCATTTT	CASSLRQGSHQPQHF
.	.	TRBV9	TRBJ1-5	TGTGCCAGCAGCGCGGGGGGTAGCAATCAGCCCCAGCATTTT	CASSAGGSNQPQHF
.	TRBD1	TRBV7-2	TRBJ1-4	TGTGCCAGCAGCCGCGACAGGGATGAAAAACTGTTTTTT	CASSRDRDEKLFF
once	TRBD2	TRBV19	TRBJ2-5	TGTGCCAGTAGTATGGGACTAGCGGCTACCGAGACCCAGTACTTC	CASSMGLAATETQYF
.	.	TRBV7-9	TRBJ1-5	TGTGCCAGCAGCCGCGCCGGACAGTATTATCAGCCCCAGCATTTT	CASSRAGQYYQPQHF
.	TRBD1	TRBV6-1	TRBJ1-3	TGTGCCAGCAGTGTTGCCACCGGGACAGGGGACGGAAACACCATATATTTT	CASSVATGTGDGNTIYF
.	.	TRBV10-3	TRBJ1-1	TGTGCCATCAGGACGGGGGTTTTGAACACTGAAGCTTTCTTT	CAIRTGVLNTEAFF
.	TRBD1	TRBV19	TRBJ1-5	TGTGCCAGTAGTCCCCGATATACGGGACAGGTTCGGGTGCAGCCCCAGCATTTT	CASSPRYTGQVRVQPQHF
.	TRBD2	TRBV7-2	TRBJ2-1	TGTGCCAGCTCGGGACTAGCCCCCTACAATGAGCAGTTCTTC	CASSGLAPYNEQFF
.	.	TRBV2	TRBJ1-3	TGTGCCAGCTCCCGGGAGTTTATCTCTGGAAACACCATATATTTT	CASSREFISGNTIYF
.	.	TRBV6-5	TRBJ2-5	TGTGCCAGCAGTTCACCCGCAGGAAACCAAGAGACCCAGTACTTC	CASSSPAGNQETQYF
.	.	TRBV7-9	TRBJ1-6	TGTGCCAGCAGCTCGACTGGGTCCTATAATTCACCCCTCCACTTT	CASSSTGSYNSPLHF
.	.	TRBV5-1	TRBJ1-1	TGCGCCAGCAGGCCCCAGGGTACAAACACTGAAGCTTTCTTT	CASRPQGTNTEAFF
few	.	TRBV25-1	TRBJ1-2	TGTGCCAGCAGTGGAATTGGGGGAGGCTATGGCTACACCTTC	CASSGIGGGYGYTF
few	.	TRBV11-2	TRBJ2-7	TGTGCCAGCAGCTTATTTTTTAAGGTCAGGGCGAACTACGAGCAGTACTTC	CASSLFFKVRANYEQYF
.	TRBD2	TRBV7-8	TRBJ2-5	TGTGCCAGCAGCCCCCGGACTAGCGGCGCCCGCGAGACCCAGTACTTC	CASSPRTSGARETQYF
once	.	TRBV28	TRBJ1-6	TGTGCCAGCAGCCCCGGTACTAGGCCCCTCCACTTT	CASSPGTRPLHF
few	.	TRBV6-1	TRBJ2-5	TGTGCCAGCAGTGAACTGACTACAGAGACCCAGTACTTC	CASSELTTETQYF
.	.	TRBV7-8	TRBJ1-1	TGTGCCAGCAGCTTAATCTCCCCTCGACACTTGAACACTGAAGCTTTCTTT	CASSLISPRHLNTEAFF
.	TRBD1	TRBV6-6	TRBJ1-5	TGTGCCAGCAGTCGAACCGGGACAGAAAATCAGCCCCAGCATTTT	CASSRTGTENQPQHF
.	.	TRBV2	TRBJ2-5	TGTGCCAGCAGTGAAGCGTCAGGTCTCCAGACCCAGTACTTC	CASSEASGLQTQYF
few	.	TRBV5-1	TRBJ2-5	TGCGCCAGCAGCTTGGACAGGGCTGGGGCCGAGACCCAGTACTTC	CASSLDRAGAETQYF